This is a list of T cell receptor beta chains from one sample in a study of T cells in Graves' hyperthyroidism and ophthalmopathy. TCRdb processed the multiplex PCR reads anew with MiXCR; each CDR3 protein has one entry. Among over 700,000 distinct CDR3 sequences listed, around 20% were seen once. The sequencing input was blood. Receptor source: a woman aged 45-60 years with Graves' hyperthyroidism that later progressed to Graves' ophthalmopathy. Each CDR3 is given with its conserved first and last residue. A D gene is named only where the DNA matches it firmly. Clone sizes are given selectively: once, few, many, or a class where the clone is expanded.

TRBV5-1,TRBJ2-5,NA,NA,CASSLPGLRPETQYF,TGCGCCAGCAGCCTCCCCGGACTAAGACCGGAGACCCAGTACTTC
TRBV5-1,TRBJ1-2,NA,NA,CASSSTGIFYGYTF,TGCGCCAGCAGCTCCACCGGGATTTTCTATGGCTACACCTTC
TRBV30,TRBJ2-2,many,TRBD2,CAWRRGGASGGSFNTGELFF,TGTGCCTGGAGGAGAGGTGGGGCTAGCGGGGGGTCCTTTAACACCGGGGAGCTGTTTTTT
TRBV27,TRBJ2-3,many,NA,CASSLWDEGDTDTQYF,TGTGCCAGCAGTTTATGGGATGAGGGGGACACAGATACGCAGTATTTT
TRBV27,TRBJ2-5,many,NA,CASSLRSTQETQYF,TGTGCCAGCAGTCTACGGAGTACCCAAGAGACCCAGTACTTC
TRBV29-1,TRBJ1-2,NA,TRBD1,CSAGGTGGDYGYTF,TGCAGCGCCGGGGGGACAGGGGGCGACTATGGCTACACCTTC
TRBV12-3/TRBV12-4,TRBJ2-7,many,NA,CASSNRATGSYEQYF,TGTGCCAGCTCGAACAGAGCCACAGGGTCCTACGAGCAGTACTTC
TRBV6-1,TRBJ2-5,many,TRBD1,CASSEAGQGARETQYF,TGTGCCAGCAGTGAAGCGGGCCAGGGGGCACGAGAGACCCAGTACTTC
TRBV20-1,TRBJ1-5,once,NA,CSARAARQPQHF,TGCAGTGCTAGAGCTGCTCGTCAGCCCCAGCATTTT
TRBV6-1,TRBJ2-2,NA,TRBD1,CASSDRGLPNTGELFF,TGTGCCAGCAGCGACAGGGGGCTCCCGAACACCGGGGAGCTGTTTTTT
TRBV20-1,TRBJ2-1,many,TRBD2,CSAWTSGGLNEQFF,TGCAGTGCTTGGACTAGCGGGGGACTCAATGAGCAGTTCTTC
TRBV18,TRBJ1-1,many,NA,CASSPKKATTEAFF,TGTGCCAGCTCACCAAAAAAAGCGACGACTGAAGCTTTCTTT
TRBV28,TRBJ2-5,few,TRBD2,CASSRLAGEGKTQYF,TGTGCCAGCAGTCGCTTAGCGGGGGAGGGGAAGACCCAGTACTTC
TRBV27,TRBJ1-5,few,TRBD1,CASSSRTGVKPQHF,TGTGCCAGCAGTTCCCGGACAGGGGTGAAGCCCCAGCATTTT
TRBV27,TRBJ2-5,few,NA,CASSLSQGIHQETQYF,TGTGCCAGCAGTTTATCTCAGGGTATCCACCAAGAGACCCAGTACTTC
TRBV27,TRBJ2-5,many,TRBD2,CASSPGLRLAVEETQYF,TGTGCCAGCAGTCCCGGGTTGAGGCTAGCGGTAGAAGAGACCCAGTACTTC
TRBV3-1,TRBJ1-2,NA,NA,CASSQARTDYGYTF,TGTGCCAGCAGCCAAGCAAGGACTGACTATGGCTACACCTTC
TRBV3-1,TRBJ1-2,NA,TRBD1,CASSQDLAGTGNYGYTF,TGTGCCAGCAGCCAAGATTTAGCCGGGACAGGGAACTATGGCTACACCTTC
TRBV5-1,TRBJ2-7,few,NA,CASSLGISWDTYEQYF,TGCGCCAGCAGCTTGGGCATCAGTTGGGATACCTACGAGCAGTACTTC
TRBV5-1,TRBJ1-1,many,NA,CASSLAGPLNTEAFF,TGCGCCAGCAGCTTGGCCGGACCCCTGAACACTGAAGCTTTCTTT
TRBV6-4,TRBJ2-2,NA,NA,CASSAEAVPGELFF,TGTGCCAGCAGTGCCGAGGCAGTGCCCGGGGAGCTGTTTTTT
TRBV7-3,TRBJ1-1,many,TRBD1,CASSAPWTGGLTEAFF,TGTGCCAGCAGCGCTCCTTGGACAGGGGGCCTGACTGAAGCTTTCTTT
TRBV19,TRBJ2-7,NA,NA,CASSIRTVGVGQTYEQYF,TGTGCCAGTAGTATTCGGACCGTTGGTGTCGGGCAGACCTACGAGCAGTACTTC
TRBV6-2/TRBV6-3,TRBJ2-7,NA,TRBD1,CASSRGTGHYEQYF,TGTGCCAGCAGTCGGGGGACAGGGCACTACGAGCAGTACTTC
TRBV5-6,TRBJ2-7,NA,NA,CASSFPDYPYEQYF,TGTGCCAGCAGCTTCCCTGACTATCCCTACGAGCAGTACTTC
TRBV10-1,TRBJ2-7,many,NA,CASSLRGRHEQYF,TGCGCCAGCAGTTTAAGGGGTCGCCACGAGCAGTACTTC
TRBV12-3/TRBV12-4,TRBJ1-1,many,NA,CASSLVGKWGRGSMNTEAFF,TGTGCCAGCAGTTTAGTTGGAAAATGGGGCAGGGGAAGTATGAACACTGAAGCTTTCTTT
TRBV19,TRBJ1-1,many,NA,CASSTSGQPNTEAFF,TGTGCCAGTAGTACTTCCGGACAGCCGAACACTGAAGCTTTCTTT
TRBV2,TRBJ1-2,many,TRBD1,CASSPETGPANYGYTF,TGTGCCAGCAGTCCAGAGACAGGGCCGGCTAACTATGGCTACACCTTC
TRBV2,TRBJ1-2,NA,NA,CASRTFGYAF,TGTGCCAGCAGGACCTTTGGCTACGCCTTC